What follows are 29 T cell receptor beta chains derived from one specimen sequenced in a study of OX40 agonist ivuxolimab in advanced cancers. Sequencing used immunoSEQ multiplex PCR; TCRdb keeps in-frame clones, though not all of them. The sample shows about 26,000 clones, around 81% of them seen only once. Sequencing used CD4+ or CD8+ T cells sorted from blood, obtained in a trial of the OX40 agonist ivuxolimab. These receptors all come from an adult with an advanced solid tumor such as melanoma, head and neck, liver or kidney cancer.

The rearrangement uses TRBV19 and TRBJ1-1; TRBD1 matches at 9 bases. CDR3 size: 15 residues. The V gene end was trimmed by 7 bases and the J gene end by 6 bases; junction bases not matched to a gene: 12. The germline gives CDR1 LNHDA, CDR2 SQIVND (reference sequence). Here the CDR3 DNA reads TGTGCCAGTACCATCCTAGGGACAGGGAGGGCTGAAGCTTTCTTT. This translates into CASTILGTGRAEAFF. Variable domain in full (rest from reference TRBV19 and TRBJ1-1): DGGITQSPKYLFRKEGQNVTLSCEQNLNHDAMYWYRQDPGQGLRLIYYSQIVNDFQKGDIAEGYSVSREKKESFPLTVTSAQKNPTAFYLCASTILGTGRAEAFFGQGTRLTVV.

The V call is TRBV7-2, the J call TRBJ2-1, with D possibly being TRBD1 or TRBD2 (6 bases each). The CDR3 runs 15 residues. Deletions cut 4 bases from V and 4 bases from J, with 14 bases between. The germline CDR1 and CDR2 sequences are SGHTA and FQGNSA. CDR3 nucleotides: TGTGCCAGCAGCTATTGGGGGGCGTCTTACAATGAGCAGTTCTTC. The encoded protein is CASSYWGASYNEQFF.

This chain joins TRBV28 and TRBJ2-7; TRBD1 matches at 12 bases. Trimming removed 5 bases from V and 3 bases from J; junction bases left unmatched: 5. The CDR3 length is 15 residues. The germline CDR1 and CDR2 sequences are MDHEN and SYDVKM. This chain's CDR3 is CASSPRDRGLYEQYF. CDR3 nucleotides: TGTGCCAGCAGTCCCCGGGACAGGGGGCTCTACGAGCAGTACTTC.

This clone has only a few counts. The chain carries TRBV4-1 and TRBJ2-3; 8 nucleotides align to TRBD1. CDR1 and CDR2 (germline): MGHRA, YSYEKL. The CDR3 extends over 15 amino acids. The J segment lost 1 base and the V segment lost 3 bases, leaving 3 bases of the junction unmatched. The CDR3 loop is CASSQTGVGTDTQYF. The CDR3 coding sequence is TGCGCCAGCAGCCAGACAGGGGTGGGCACAGATACGCAGTATTTT.

V and J are TRBV5-1 and TRBJ2-5; 11 nucleotides align to TRBD1. CDR3 length: 16 residues. CDR1 is SGHRS and CDR2 is YFSETQ in the germline V gene. J lost 0 bases, V lost 4 bases, and 5 bases had no gene match. CDR3: CASSRGTGGYQETQYF. The DNA for the CDR3 is TGCGCCAGCAGCCGGGGGACAGGGGGTTACCAAGAGACCCAGTACTTC.

A note on this clone: The sample carries other DNA sequences with the same CDR3. The genes are TRBV19 and TRBJ2-7, with D tentatively TRBD1 (5 bases). The CDR3 totals 14 residues. The germline gives CDR1 LNHDA, CDR2 SQIVND (reference sequence). Trimming stripped 3 bases from V and 3 bases from J, with 12 bases between. The CDR3 is CASSMGQIHYEQYF. DNA of the CDR3: TGTGCCAGTAGTATGGGGCAGATCCACTACGAGCAGTACTTC.

V and J are TRBV27 and TRBJ1-3; D call uncertain. Germline V gene lookup returns CDR1 MNHEY and CDR2 SMNVEV (reference sequence). Trimming removed 1 base at V and 2 bases at J, with 9 bases between. CDR3 length: 15 amino acids. CDR3 DNA: TGTGCCAGCAGTTTATATGCCGGGACTGGAAACACCATATATTTT. It yields the protein CASSLYAGTGNTIYF.

This clone is termed medium-sized (0.01 to 0.1%). In DNA, the CDR3 is TGCGCCAGCAGCCCCGCACTAGCGGGAGGGCCTTACAATGAGCAGTTCTTC. Protein product: CASSPALAGGPYNEQFF. This rearrangement joins TRBV4-3 to TRBJ2-1; 13 positions match TRBD2. V dropped 4 bases and J dropped 4; count of bases not matched to a gene: 7. The CDR3 spans 17 residues. Per germline, CDR1 LGHNA and CDR2 YSLEER.

The table lists this clone with a few counts. The chain recombines TRBV29-1 with TRBJ2-1; a weak D match, TRBD1 (6 bases). V gave up 5 bases and J gave up 0 bases, with 11 bases separating them. CDR3 length: 14 residues. Germline lookup yields CDR1 SQVTM and CDR2 ANQGSEA. As DNA, the CDR3 is TGCAGCGTTCCCCAGGGGAGCTCCTACAATGAGCAGTTCTTC. This gives the protein CSVPQGSSYNEQFF.

The chain couples TRBV6-6 to TRBJ2-7; 10 positions agree with TRBD1. This CDR3 has 14 residues. The germline V gene encodes CDR1 MNHNY and CDR2 SVGAGI (reference sequence). J was trimmed by 4 bases and V by 7 bases; bases with no gene match: 7. CDR3 loop: CASTPGQGFYEQYF. In nucleotides, the CDR3 is TGTGCCAGCACCCCGGGACAGGGGTTTTACGAGCAGTACTTC.

This clone showed up just a few times. The chain recombines TRBV19 with TRBJ1-1, with TRBD1 as a possible D gene (6 bases). The CDR3 loop spans 14 amino acids. Per germline, CDR1 LNHDA and CDR2 SQIVND (reference sequence). The ends were cut back, 1 base at V and 5 bases at J, with 11 bases in the middle. CDR3 residues: CASSIATGRTEAFF. Here the CDR3 DNA reads TGTGCCAGTAGTATAGCCACAGGGCGGACTGAAGCTTTCTTT.

This chain connects TRBV29-1 to TRBJ2-3, with a weak D call TRBD2 (7 bases). The germline CDR1 and CDR2 sequences are SQVTM and ANQGSEA. V lost 4 bases, J lost 6 bases, and 14 bases lay in between. This CDR3 is built from 13 residues. The CDR3 nucleotides read TGCAGCGTTGGCGGGGGCCTCCGGGATACGCAGTATTTT. Protein: CSVGGGLRDTQYF.

This rearrangement joins TRBV2 to TRBJ1-6; D unclear. From germline, CDR1 is SNHLY and CDR2 FYNNEI. V was trimmed by 8 bases and J by 10 bases, leaving 15 bases between them. CDR3 size: 13 residues. CDR3 nucleotides: TGTGCCAGCGCAGATCTCATGGCGTCACCCCTCCACTTT. Translated, it gives CASADLMASPLHF.

On this clone itself: An end of the junction differs from the germline gene, which may be a read error. The chain carries TRBV6-5 and TRBJ2-2, with D hard to call. Germline V CDR1 and CDR2: MNHEY, SVGAGI. The CDR3 length is 12 residues. CDR3 sequence (DNA): TGTGCCGGCAGTTACAACACCGGGGAGCTGTTTTTT. This sequence encodes CAGSYNTGELFF.

J is TRBJ2-5 and V is TRBV10-2; D uncertain. Trimming shortened V by 8 bases and J by 5 bases, and 18 bases separated the two germline ends. Germline V CDR1 and CDR2: WSHSY, SAAADI. This CDR3 spans 14 amino acids. This CDR3 reads CASGHAVGSETQYF. The CDR3 DNA reads TGCGCCAGCGGTCACGCCGTGGGCAGTGAGACCCAGTACTTC.

The V call is TRBV6-5, the J call TRBJ2-7, with a tentative D call TRBD1 (6 bases). The CDR3 runs to 14 residues. CDR1 is MNHEY, CDR2 SVGAGI, per germline. V lost 5 bases to trimming and J lost 3 bases, with 14 bases between them. CDR3 nucleotides: TGTGCCAGCAGTGAGGGCCCGGGACACTACGAGCAGTACTTC. This translates into CASSEGPGHYEQYF.

The chain combines TRBV7-9 with TRBJ2-2; 12 nucleotides match TRBD1. Germline-derived CDR1 and CDR2 are SEHNR and FQNEAQ (reference sequence). V trimming: 4 bases; J trimming: 6 bases; junction bases outside the gene matches: 12. CDR3 length: 18 residues. CDR3 DNA: TGTGCCAGCAGCTCAATAAGAGGGACAGGGGGCGTCGCCGGGGAGCTGTTTTTT. Translation gives CASSSIRGTGGVAGELFF.

The rearrangement uses TRBV4-2 and TRBJ2-3; TRBD2 aligns across 9 bases. CDR1 and CDR2 from the germline V gene are LGHNA and YNFKEQ. The CDR3 consists of 16 residues. Trimming removed 1 base from V and 2 bases from J; junction bases left unmatched: 4. CDR3 in amino acids: CASSQVAGALTDTQYF. CDR3 coding DNA: TGTGCCAGCAGCCAAGTAGCGGGAGCCCTCACAGATACGCAGTATTTT.

This chain links TRBV10-2 with TRBJ2-1; the match to TRBD1 covers 7 bases. This CDR3 has 12 residues. In germline, CDR1 is WSHSY, CDR2 SAAADI. With V trimmed by 7 bases and J by 9 bases, 6 bases remained unmatched. The CDR3, as DNA: TGCGCCAGCAATCTGGGACAGAGTGAGCAGTTCTTC. Translating gives CASNLGQSEQFF.

J is TRBJ1-6 and V is TRBV6-1; a weak D match, TRBD1 (5 bases). Germline-derived CDR1 and CDR2 are MNHNS and SASEGT. The length of the CDR3 is 16 residues. Trimming took 4 bases from V and 3 from J, leaving 13 bases between them. The CDR3: CASSAFGTNYNSPLHF. The CDR3 DNA reads as TGTGCCAGCAGTGCCTTCGGGACCAACTATAATTCACCCCTCCACTTT.

The V gene is TRBV28, the J gene TRBJ2-7, with D hard to call. Germline V gene lookup returns CDR1 MDHEN and CDR2 SYDVKM. The CDR3 covers 12 residues. V gave up 3 bases and J gave up 2 bases, with 5 bases separating them. The CDR3 spells CASSFPTYEQYF. CDR3 in DNA: TGTGCCAGCAGTTTTCCCACCTACGAGCAGTACTTC. The whole variable domain, remainder taken from reference TRBV28 and TRBJ2-7, is DVKVTQSSRYLVKRTGEKVFLECVQDMDHENMFWYRQDPGLGLRLIYFSYDVKMKEKGDIPEGYSVSREKKERFSLILESASTNQTSMYLCASSFPTYEQYFGPGTRLTVT.

The chain employs TRBV19 and TRBJ2-2, with D hard to call. The CDR3 has 14 amino acids. Per germline, CDR1 LNHDA and CDR2 SQIVND (reference sequence). V was shortened by 4 bases and J by 4 bases, with 10 bases between the two germline ends. The CDR3 coding sequence is TGTGCCAGTAGTAGCGGCGGCGGCACCGGGGAGCTGTTTTTT. It translates to CASSSGGGTGELFF.

The chain carries TRBV6-6 and TRBJ2-5; TRBD2 matches at 11 bases. The CDR3 contains 15 residues. V lost 1 base, J lost 5 bases, and 3 bases stayed unmatched. Germline lookup yields CDR1 MNHNY and CDR2 SVGAGI (reference sequence). The CDR3 region has the DNA TGTGCCAGCAGTTACTTTCTAGCGGGGGGTGAGACCCAGTACTTC. Its translation is CASSYFLAGGETQYF.

V gene TRBV19 combines with J gene TRBJ2-7, with a weak D call TRBD2 (6 bases). CDR3 size: 14 residues. Germline CDR1 is LNHDA and CDR2 is SQIVND (reference sequence). Trimming left V 8 bases short and J 3 bases short, with 17 bases between. The CDR3 DNA reads TGTGCCAGTGCCCGGGAGCCGAACAACTACGAGCAGTACTTC. It encodes CASAREPNNYEQYF.

Here the CDR3 reads CASSVGGPNTGELFF. CDR3 nucleotides: TGTGCCAGCAGCGTGGGGGGACCGAACACCGGGGAGCTGTTTTTT. The chain joins TRBV7-9 to TRBJ2-2; D might be TRBD2 (6 bases). This CDR3 region has 15 residues. The V end was cut by 5 bases, the J end by 0 bases, with 10 bases between. Germline assignment: CDR1 SEHNR and CDR2 FQNEAQ (reference sequence). The full variable domain, rest sourced from reference TRBV7-9 and TRBJ2-2, is DTGVSQNPRHKITKRGQNVTFRCDPISEHNRLYWYRQTLGQGPEFLTYFQNEAQLEKSRLLSDRFSAERPKGSFSTLEIQRTEQGDSAMYLCASSVGGPNTGELFFGEGSRLTVL.

The rearrangement links TRBV29-1 to TRBJ1-2, with D unresolved. CDR3 length: 10 amino acids. The germline V gene encodes CDR1 SQVTM and CDR2 ANQGSEA. V was trimmed by 4 bases and J by 8 bases, leaving 8 bases between them. CDR3 bases: TGCAGCGTTGGGGGAGAAGGCTACACCTTC. This translates into CSVGGEGYTF.

CDR3: CASSLASGRITDTQYF. DNA of the CDR3: TGTGCCAGCAGCTTAGCTAGCGGGAGGATTACAGATACGCAGTATTTT. V usage is TRBV7-9 and J usage is TRBJ2-3, with 10 bases fitting TRBD2. V gave up 0 bases and J gave up 3 bases; unmatched junction bases: 3. Germline V CDR1 and CDR2: SEHNR, FQNEAQ (reference sequence). The CDR3 contains 16 residues.

J is TRBJ2-2 and V is TRBV11-2; 10 nucleotides match TRBD2. J gave up 2 bases and V 0 bases, and 6 bases lay outside the gene matches. Germline V gene data show CDR1 as SGHAT and CDR2 as FQNNGV. The CDR3 contains 18 residues. The CDR3 loop reads CASSLDYLAGGNTGELFF. DNA for the CDR3: TGTGCCAGCAGCTTAGACTACTTAGCGGGGGGTAACACCGGGGAGCTGTTTTTT.

The rearrangement uses TRBV13 and TRBJ2-7; 11 nucleotides line up with TRBD1. The CDR3 has 17 amino acids. J gave up 1 base and V 5 bases, and 10 bases lay outside the gene matches. Germline V lookup: CDR1 PRHDT, CDR2 FYEKMQ (reference sequence). CDR3: CASSPIGGDRGSYEQYF. As DNA, the CDR3 is TGTGCCAGCAGCCCCATAGGGGGGGACAGGGGGTCCTACGAGCAGTACTTC.